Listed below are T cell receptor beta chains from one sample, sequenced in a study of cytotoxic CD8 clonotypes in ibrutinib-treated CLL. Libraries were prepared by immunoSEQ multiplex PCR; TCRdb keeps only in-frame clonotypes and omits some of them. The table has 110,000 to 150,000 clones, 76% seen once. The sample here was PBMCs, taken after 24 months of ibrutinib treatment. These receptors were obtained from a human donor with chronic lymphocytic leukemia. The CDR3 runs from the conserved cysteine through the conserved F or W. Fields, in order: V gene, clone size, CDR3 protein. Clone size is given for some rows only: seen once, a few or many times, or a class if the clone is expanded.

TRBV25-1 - CASRGGWRDTQYF
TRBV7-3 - CASSEVGRETQYF
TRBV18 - CASSQPGQGIHGYTF
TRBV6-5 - CASSTGPYSNQPQHF
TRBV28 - CASNRPAGNQPQHF
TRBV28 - CASSSRTYEQYF
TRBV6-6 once CASSYERDRGGPQHF
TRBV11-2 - CASSLVLAGGRFF
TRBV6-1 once CASRAVAGANVLTF
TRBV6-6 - CASSQTSGSTDTQYF
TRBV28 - CASSSPLGTETNEKLFF
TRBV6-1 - CASRNLRALTGELFF
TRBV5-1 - CASSYGGPNQPQHF
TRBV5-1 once CASSLVDGYNEQFF